Included here is one TCR beta chain sequence, with context. Its cognate antigen is unknown. The V gene lost 7 bases and the J gene lost 0 bases, with 10 bases spanning the gap. The CDR3 extends over 13 amino acids. Germline V gives CDR1 MDHEN, CDR2 SYDVKM. Naive CD8 cells comprised CD45RO-negative, CCR7-positively selected cells, excluding terminally differentiated effector memory CD45RA+ cells. Sequenced by immunoSEQ multiplex PCR; TCRdb stores in-frame clones only, minus some. The data show hundreds of thousands of clones, roughly 92% seen once. The data derive from a study of shared clonotypes between healthy human individuals. Study results and limitations: Estimated richness was generally greater in naive than memory subsets.

Material for sequencing was naive CD8+ T cells sorted from blood. The V gene is TRBV28, the J gene TRBJ2-7, with D tentatively TRBD2 (5 bases). This clonotype was sampled from a man between 25 and 39 years old in good health. The CDR3 nucleotides read TGTGCCAGCAAAGAGGGATCCTCCTACGAGCAGTACTTC. Its translation is CASKEGSSYEQYF.